The 20 T cell receptor beta chains below come from one sample, sequenced in a study of T cell responses to AZD1222 COVID-19 vaccine (dated by TCRdb to about 2021). Libraries came from the immunoSEQ multiplex PCR assay. Entries here come from immuneACCESS through TCRdb and include only in-frame sequences with V and J called. Some clones fail to appear in such tables; in the studies checked, an unresolved V gene covers under half of the shortfall, and the cause of the remainder is unknown. Recorded for this sample are 95,000 to 150,000 clones; approximately 92% of them occurred a single time. The ten largest clones add up to more than 2.5% of the sample. Sample time point, as interpreted from the label and publication: baseline before first vaccination. The sample here was peripheral blood, taken on day 0 of AZD1222 vaccination. These receptors came from an adult in good health.

The chain joins TRBV21-1 to TRBJ2-7. TRBV21-1 is tagged as a pseudogene. The CDR3 runs to 14 residues. The CDR3 DNA sequence: TGTGCCAGCAGCAAAGACGGATTCTCCTACGAGCAGTACTTC. Translated: CASSKDGFSYEQYF.

V is TRBV15 and J is TRBJ2-7; D is possibly TRBD2 (6 bases). The CDR3 is made up of 14 amino acids. Trimming cost V 5 bases and J 0 bases, with 11 bases left between them. Germline V lookup: CDR1 LNHNV, CDR2 YYDKDF (reference sequence). CDR3 coding DNA: TGTGCCACCAGCCTGAGGAGGGGCTCCTACGAGCAGTACTTC. It encodes CATSLRRGSYEQYF.

V usage is TRBV19 and J usage is TRBJ1-1; maybe TRBD1 (5 bases). Between the trimmed V and J ends, which lost 9 bases and 1 base, there was a span of 18 bases. The CDR3 totals 15 residues. The germline V gene has CDR1 LNHDA and CDR2 SQIVND (reference sequence). The CDR3: CASKLLGTGNTEAFF. In nucleotides, the CDR3 is TGTGCCAGCAAATTGTTGGGGACTGGGAACACTGAAGCTTTCTTT.

The chain recombines TRBV28 with TRBJ2-1; 9 bases are shared with TRBD2. The CDR3 sequence is 15 residues long. After removal of 6 bases from V and 6 bases from J, the junction contained 9 bases not matched to a gene. Germline CDR1 reads MDHEN; CDR2 reads SYDVKM. The CDR3 DNA follows: TGTGCCAGCAGCATTAGCGGGAGTTTGGTCAATGAGCAGTTCTTC. Translating gives CASSISGSLVNEQFF.

In this sample, this clone turned up once. The chain is built from TRBV28 and TRBJ2-3; D uncertain. The germline V gene has CDR1 MDHEN and CDR2 SYDVKM. Trimming shortened V by 3 bases and J by 0 bases, and 10 bases separated the two germline ends. The CDR3 loop spans 15 amino acids. The CDR3 is CASSFGSASTDTQYF. In nucleotides, the CDR3 is TGTGCCAGCAGTTTCGGGTCAGCTAGCACAGATACGCAGTATTTT. The full variable domain, rest sourced from reference TRBV28 and TRBJ2-3, is DVKVTQSSRYLVKRTGEKVFLECVQDMDHENMFWYRQDPGLGLRLIYFSYDVKMKEKGDIPEGYSVSREKKERFSLILESASTNQTSMYLCASSFGSASTDTQYFGPGTRLTVL.

V gene TRBV4-3 combines with J gene TRBJ2-3, with TRBD2 matching 10 bases. With V trimmed by 0 bases and J by 6 bases, 6 bases remained unmatched. Germline V gives CDR1 LGHNA, CDR2 YSLEER. The CDR3 runs 16 residues. The CDR3 sequence is CASSQDASGGADTQYF. The CDR3 nucleotides read TGCGCCAGCAGCCAAGACGCCAGCGGGGGGGCGGATACGCAGTATTTT.

This clone was seen only once. The chain carries TRBV5-4 and TRBJ1-1; 8 positions match TRBD1. Germline trimming cut 3 bases from V and 5 bases from J; bases unmatched to any gene: 9. The CDR3 spans 15 residues. Germline V lookup: CDR1 SGHNT, CDR2 YYREEE (reference sequence). In DNA, the CDR3 is TGTGCCAGCAGCTCACAGCGACAGGGGAGAACTGAAGCTTTCTTT. This sequence encodes CASSSQRQGRTEAFF.

This chain links TRBV5-6 with TRBJ2-1; D may correspond to TRBD1 or TRBD2 (5 bases each). Germline values: CDR1 SGHDT, CDR2 YYEEEE. Between the trimmed V and J ends, which lost 4 bases and 3 bases, there was a span of 17 bases. The CDR3 is 16 amino acids. CDR3 bases: TGTGCCAGCAGCCCAGAGCCCATTGGGGGCTACAATGAGCAGTTCTTC. Translation gives CASSPEPIGGYNEQFF.

The chain carries TRBV6-2 or TRBV6-3 and TRBJ1-5; a weak D match, TRBD1 (5 bases). This CDR3 region has 16 residues. The germline V and J ends were trimmed by 0 bases and 5 bases, with 14 bases remaining between them. CDR1 is MNHEY, CDR2 SVGEGT, per germline. The CDR3 protein is CASSYSEGMGDQPQHF. As DNA, the CDR3 is TGTGCCAGCAGTTACTCAGAGGGCATGGGGGATCAGCCCCAGCATTTT.

This clone was detected a few times. The J gene is TRBJ1-5, the V gene TRBV28; a possible D gene is TRBD1 (5 bases). V was cut by 1 base and J by 6 bases, with 13 bases left in between. Germline V CDR1 and CDR2: MDHEN, SYDVKM. This CDR3 spans 15 amino acids. The CDR3 loop is CASSLYGGIRQPQHF. The DNA for the CDR3 is TGTGCCAGCAGTTTATATGGGGGGATCCGTCAGCCCCAGCATTTT.

The chain couples TRBV10-3 to TRBJ2-1; 10 bases line up with TRBD2. The CDR3 sequence is 15 residues long. The germline CDR1 and CDR2 sequences are ENHRY and SYGVKD. Trimming cost V 10 bases and J 6 bases; bases outside gene matches: 12. DNA for the CDR3: TGTGCCACCAAAAATCCACTAGCGGGACTCAATGAGCAGTTCTTC. Protein product: CATKNPLAGLNEQFF.

The chain joins TRBV11-1 to TRBJ2-7; 7 bases are shared with TRBD1. The CDR3 length is 15 residues. Trimming at V came to 4 bases and at J to 0 bases, leaving 6 bases not matched to a gene. Germline V gene sequence: CDR1 SGHAT, CDR2 FQDESV (reference sequence). For the CDR3, the DNA is TGTGCCAGCAGCTCCCGGACAGGCGCCTCCTACGAGCAGTACTTC. Translated, it gives CASSSRTGASYEQYF. The variable domain in full, with the rest retrieved from reference TRBV11-1 and TRBJ2-7, is EAEVAQSPRYKITEKSQAVAFWCDPISGHATLYWYRQILGQGPELLVQFQDESVVDDSQLPKDRFSAERLKGVDSTLKIQPAELGDSAMYLCASSSRTGASYEQYFGPGTRLTVT.

The chain is built from TRBV30 and TRBJ2-3, with a tentative D call TRBD1 (6 bases). The CDR3 spans 14 residues. Germline CDR1 and CDR2: GTSNPN and SVGIG (reference sequence). V was trimmed by 1 base and J by 3 bases, leaving 11 bases between them. Here the CDR3 reads CAWSGTGSTDTQYF. CDR3 in DNA: TGTGCCTGGAGTGGCACAGGGAGTACAGATACGCAGTATTTT.

The V call is TRBV28, the J call TRBJ2-3; 8 nucleotides agree with TRBD2. The CDR3 spans 15 residues. V shed 8 bases and J 5 bases; nucleotides not matched to a gene: 12. Germline V gives CDR1 MDHEN, CDR2 SYDVKM. The CDR3 DNA reads TGTGCCAGCGTCGTTAGCGGGGTGGGGGGAGATACGCAGTATTTT. Translation gives CASVVSGVGGDTQYF.

This clone was found once. J is TRBJ1-2 and V is TRBV19; maybe TRBD1 (6 bases). V was cut by 3 bases and J by 7 bases, with 15 bases left in between. The CDR3 contains 14 residues. The germline V gene encodes CDR1 LNHDA and CDR2 SQIVND (reference sequence). CDR3 protein: CASSIGGGAGGYTF. The CDR3 nucleotides are TGTGCCAGTAGTATCGGGGGGGGCGCCGGTGGCTACACCTTC.

The chain links TRBV6-5 to TRBJ1-1; 7 bases line up with TRBD1. The V and J ends lost 5 bases and 7 bases, in that order; junction bases with no gene match: 13. The CDR3 is 15 amino acids. CDR1 and CDR2 (germline): MNHEY, SVGAGI. CDR3 sequence: CASSRQQGISGEAFF. In nucleotides, the CDR3 is TGTGCCAGCAGTAGACAACAGGGGATCTCGGGTGAAGCTTTCTTT.

CDR3 sequence reads: CASSLVARGFSYEQYF. In DNA form, the CDR3 reads TGTGCCAGCAGCTTAGTCGCGCGGGGCTTCTCCTACGAGCAGTACTTC. This chain uses TRBV7-2 with TRBJ2-7; possible D gene TRBD2, 6 bases. Germline V gene lookup returns CDR1 SGHTA and CDR2 FQGNSA. V gave up 1 base and J gave up 0 bases, with 13 bases separating them. The CDR3 runs to 16 residues. The variable domain in full, with the rest retrieved from reference TRBV7-2 and TRBJ2-7, is GAGVSQSPSNKVTEKGKDVELRCDPISGHTALYWYRQSLGQGLEFLIYFQGNSAPDKSGLPSDRFSAERTGGSVSTLTIQRTQQEDSAVYLCASSLVARGFSYEQYFGPGTRLTVT.

The chain uses TRBV7-9 and TRBJ2-3, with D tentatively TRBD1 (6 bases). CDR1 is SEHNR, CDR2 FQNEAQ, per germline (reference sequence). This CDR3 region has 17 residues. V was shortened by 1 base and J by 5 bases, with 19 bases between the two germline ends. The CDR3 DNA follows: TGTGCCAGCAGCTTAGTCCAGTTCCTAGAGGGGGTAGATACGCAGTATTTT. Its protein is CASSLVQFLEGVDTQYF.

Remarks on this clone: Different DNA sequences within this sample yield the same CDR3. The chain has TRBV28 and TRBJ2-7; no clear D gene. V lost 8 bases and J 2 bases, leaving 7 bases between the germline ends. Per the germline V gene, CDR1 is MDHEN and CDR2 is SYDVKM. The CDR3 covers 11 residues. The chain's CDR3 is CASSPAYEQYF. The CDR3 nucleotides read TGTGCCAGCTCTCCGGCCTACGAGCAGTACTTC.

The chain uses TRBV7-2 and TRBJ1-4, with TRBD1 as a possible D gene (5 bases). V lost 5 bases, J lost 8 bases, and 15 bases lay in between. Germline V gene sequence: CDR1 SGHTA, CDR2 FQGNSA. This CDR3 spans 14 amino acids. The CDR3 nucleotides read TGTGCCAGCAGCCGCGCAGGGACGGGCGAAAAACTGTTTTTT. It translates to CASSRAGTGEKLFF. Drawing the rest from reference TRBV7-2 and TRBJ1-4, the complete variable domain is GAGVSQSPSNKVTEKGKDVELRCDPISGHTALYWYRQSLGQGLEFLIYFQGNSAPDKSGLPSDRFSAERTGGSVSTLTIQRTQQEDSAVYLCASSRAGTGEKLFFGSGTQLSVL.